The 20 T cell receptor beta chains below come from one sample, sequenced in a study of cytomegalovirus exposure and HLA in healthy donors. Repertoires were generated with immunoSEQ multiplex PCR, while TCRdb's copy carries only in-frame clones and drops some. The sample includes about 150,000 clones, 82% of them seen just once. The specimen sequenced was PBMCs. The receptors were gathered from a man aged 25 to 45 in good health and CMV-seropositive.

This clone has a handful of counts. The rearrangement links TRBV29-1 to TRBJ2-7; 8 bases agree with TRBD2. The CDR3 has 13 residues. Trimming took 7 bases from V and 6 from J; bases not matched to a gene: 11. The germline CDR1 and CDR2 sequences are SQVTM and ANQGSEA. The chain's CDR3 is CSALPAGVSEQYF. The CDR3, as DNA: TGCAGCGCCCTTCCAGCGGGAGTTTCCGAGCAGTACTTC.

The rearrangement joins TRBV4-3 to TRBJ2-7, with a tentative D call TRBD2 (5 bases). Trimming pared 4 bases from V and 2 bases from J, leaving 9 bases between. The germline gives CDR1 LGHNA, CDR2 YSLEER. The CDR3 spans 13 residues. The DNA of the CDR3 is TGCGCCAGCAGCCGGACTGCAACCTACGAGCAGTACTTC. It encodes CASSRTATYEQYF.

The chain joins TRBV27 to TRBJ1-2; D perhaps matches TRBD1 (6 bases). Germline assignment: CDR1 MNHEY and CDR2 SMNVEV (reference sequence). The CDR3 length is 13 residues. V lost 3 bases to trimming and J lost 4 bases, with 9 bases between them. Here the CDR3 reads CASSLTGGYGYTF. The DNA of the CDR3 is TGTGCCAGCAGTTTGACAGGTGGCTATGGCTACACCTTC.

V and J are TRBV7-3 and TRBJ2-2, with D unclear. Per the germline V gene, CDR1 is SGHTA and CDR2 is FQGTGA. V was cut by 5 bases and J by 8 bases, with 12 bases left in between. The CDR3 totals 13 residues. DNA of the CDR3: TGTGCCAGCAGCCCTAACGTCGGGGGGGAGCTGTTTTTT. This gives the protein CASSPNVGGELFF.

This chain links TRBV29-1 with TRBJ2-6, with 8 bases that match TRBD1. CDR1 SQVTM and CDR2 ANQGSEA come from the germline V gene. The CDR3 sequence is 18 residues long. The trim removed 5 bases at V and 0 bases at J, leaving 12 bases unmatched. The CDR3 nucleotides read TGCAGCGTTTGGGGGATAGGACAGGGACCCTCTGGGGCCAACGTCCTGACTTTC. It encodes CSVWGIGQGPSGANVLTF.

The CDR3 DNA reads as TGTGCCAGCAGTGTGGGGACAGGGGCGAGGGAGCAGTACTTC. The encoded protein is CASSVGTGAREQYF. The genes are TRBV25-1 and TRBJ2-7, with 10 bases fitting TRBD1. The length of the CDR3 is 14 residues. Germline V CDR1 and CDR2: MGHDK, SYGVNS. With V trimmed by 4 bases and J by 7 bases, 7 bases remained unmatched.

The V call is TRBV18, the J call TRBJ2-3; unclear D gene. Germline loops: CDR1 KGHSH, CDR2 LQKENI. The CDR3 is 12 amino acids. V was trimmed by 3 bases and J by 2 bases, leaving 3 bases between them. The CDR3 DNA sequence: TGTGCCAGCTCACCCAACACAGATACGCAGTATTTT. Translated: CASSPNTDTQYF.

This chain uses TRBV9 with TRBJ2-1, with D perhaps TRBD2 (5 bases). From germline, CDR1 is SGDLS and CDR2 YYNGEE. Trimming took off 2 bases at V and 0 bases at J, with 9 bases between the two ends. The CDR3 length is 15 residues. The DNA for the CDR3 is TGTGCCAGCAGCGTCTCAGGACTCTCCTACAATGAGCAGTTCTTC. This gives the protein CASSVSGLSYNEQFF.

The V call is TRBV11-2, the J call TRBJ2-7, with D unresolved. CDR3 length: 9 amino acids. Germline V gene sequence: CDR1 SGHAT, CDR2 FQNNGV. Trimming shortened V by 8 bases and J by 5 bases, and 4 bases separated the two germline ends. The CDR3 spells CASGHEQYF. The CDR3 region has the DNA TGTGCCAGCGGCCACGAGCAGTACTTC.

The chain employs TRBV11-2 and TRBJ2-1, with 7 bases aligning to TRBD2. Unmatched junction bases numbered 17, after V lost 8 bases and J lost 1 base. This CDR3 has 18 amino acids. Germline lookup yields CDR1 SGHAT and CDR2 FQNNGV. For the CDR3, the DNA is TGTGCCAGCGGAGGGGTCGCTCCTGGGAGGGGATCCTACAATGAGCAGTTCTTC. Its translation is CASGGVAPGRGSYNEQFF.

The chain employs TRBV27 and TRBJ1-2, with TRBD1 matching 8 bases. In germline, CDR1 is MNHEY, CDR2 SMNVEV (reference sequence). V lost 0 bases and J lost 0; bases outside the gene matches: 0. The CDR3 sequence is 15 residues long. For the CDR3, the DNA is TGTGCCAGCAGTTTATCGGACAGGGCTAACTATGGCTACACCTTC. Translation gives CASSLSDRANYGYTF.

The rearrangement links TRBV2 to TRBJ2-7; 7 bases align to TRBD2. The germline gives CDR1 SNHLY, CDR2 FYNNEI. This CDR3 is 12 amino acids long. V gave up 7 bases and J gave up 5 bases; unmatched junction bases: 5. CDR3 protein: CASTGGGDEQYF. In DNA, the CDR3 is TGTGCCAGCACGGGCGGGGGTGACGAGCAGTACTTC.

The V call is TRBV30, the J call TRBJ2-5; weak D call: TRBD1 (6 bases). This CDR3 contains 13 residues. The V end lost 4 bases, the J end lost 2 bases, and 11 bases lay between the germline ends. Germline assignment: CDR1 GTSNPN and CDR2 SVGIG (reference sequence). The CDR3 reads CAWNADRQETQYF. In DNA form, the CDR3 reads TGTGCCTGGAATGCGGACAGACAAGAGACCCAGTACTTC.

The rearrangement links TRBV20-1 to TRBJ2-5; D not resolved. Trimming removed 3 bases from V and 5 bases from J, with 4 bases in between. The CDR3 is 10 amino acids. The germline gives CDR1 DFQATT, CDR2 SNEGSKA (reference sequence). The CDR3 protein is CSASEETQYF. CDR3 nucleotide sequence: TGCAGTGCTAGCGAGGAGACCCAGTACTTC.

The chain uses TRBV14 and TRBJ2-7; D call uncertain. The V end lost 0 bases, the J end lost 3 bases, and 3 bases lay between the germline ends. There are 12 residues in the CDR3. Germline values: CDR1 SGHDN, CDR2 FVKESK. CDR3 amino acids: CASSQDIYEQYF. The CDR3 DNA follows: TGTGCCAGCAGCCAAGATATCTACGAGCAGTACTTC.

This clone was seen just once. The rearrangement joins TRBV2 to TRBJ2-1; D is possibly TRBD2 (7 bases). The CDR3 totals 15 residues. Trimming removed 2 bases from V and 9 bases from J, with 17 bases in between. Germline V gene sequence: CDR1 SNHLY, CDR2 FYNNEI. The CDR3 nucleotides are TGTGCCAGCAGTGAAAGTCTACGGGGGGCGGGTGAGCAGTTCTTC. It encodes CASSESLRGAGEQFF. Looking up the rest from reference TRBV2 and TRBJ2-1 gives the full variable domain: EPEVTQTPSHQVTQMGQEVILRCVPISNHLYFYWYRQILGQKVEFLVSFYNNEISEKSEIFDDQFSVERPDGSNFTLKIRSTKLEDSAMYFCASSESLRGAGEQFFGPGTRLTVL.

The DNA of the CDR3 is TGCGCCAGCAGCTTGGAGAGCGGGGCCGCAGATACGCAGTATTTT. Its protein is CASSLESGAADTQYF. The rearrangement links TRBV5-1 to TRBJ2-3; 7 bases are a match to TRBD2. The germline CDR1 and CDR2 sequences are SGHRS and YFSETQ. J gave up 4 bases and V 0 bases, and 5 bases lay outside the gene matches. There are 15 residues in the CDR3.

This clone appeared a single time. The CDR3, as DNA: TGCGCCAGCAGTGACACAGGGGATAATTCACCCCTCCACTTT. Amino acid sequence: CASSDTGDNSPLHF. The genes are TRBV10-2 and TRBJ1-6; 7 nucleotides agree with TRBD1. The CDR3 has 14 residues. Germline CDR1 and CDR2: WSHSY and SAAADI. The J segment lost 5 bases and the V segment lost 3 bases, leaving 1 base of the junction unmatched.

The V call is TRBV4-1, the J call TRBJ2-1; maybe TRBD2 (6 bases). V was trimmed by 1 base and J by 3 bases, leaving 10 bases between them. Germline loops: CDR1 MGHRA, CDR2 YSYEKL. The CDR3 covers 15 residues. CDR3 protein: CASSQGRGGYNEQFF. CDR3 nucleotides: TGCGCCAGCAGCCAAGGGCGGGGAGGCTACAATGAGCAGTTCTTC.

This clone was seen once. The V call is TRBV7-7, the J call TRBJ2-5; 10 bases are shared with TRBD1. The CDR3 runs 15 residues. V lost 6 bases, J lost 4 bases, and 8 bases stayed unmatched. Germline CDR1 reads SSHAT; CDR2 reads FNYEAQ (reference sequence). The CDR3 coding sequence is TGTGCCAGCAGTTCCGGGACAGGGGTAGGAGAGACCCAGTACTTC. It codes for CASSSGTGVGETQYF.